The 8 T cell receptor beta chains below come from one sample, sequenced in a study of brain metastases from non-small cell lung cancer. Clones were read by immunoSEQ multiplex PCR, and TCRdb kept only the in-frame ones, dropping some. The sample gives about 15,000 clones, about four fifths of which show up once; under 8.5% is in the top ten. The specimen sequenced was primary lung tumor tissue. The source is a donor at least 40 years old with non-small cell lung cancer.

This clone was recorded once. This chain connects TRBV15 to TRBJ2-1; no clear D gene. The V end lost 0 bases, the J end lost 6 bases, and 15 bases lay between the germline ends. Germline loops: CDR1 LNHNV, CDR2 YYDKDF (reference sequence). The CDR3 has 16 amino acids. CDR3 sequence (DNA): TGTGCCACCAGCAGAGATAGGAGACCCTCGGGCAATGAGCAGTTCTTC. Encoded protein: CATSRDRRPSGNEQFF. Drawing the rest from reference TRBV15 and TRBJ2-1, the complete variable domain is DAMVIQNPRYQVTQFGKPVTLSCSQTLNHNVMYWYQQKSSQAPKLLFHYYDKDFNNEADTPDNFQSRRPNTSFCFLDIRSPGLGDTAMYLCATSRDRRPSGNEQFFGPGTRLTVL.

The rearrangement links TRBV6-1 to TRBJ1-1; possible D gene TRBD1, 6 bases. The V gene lost 6 bases and the J gene lost 4 bases, with 12 bases spanning the gap. The CDR3 loop spans 13 amino acids. Germline CDR1 is MNHNS and CDR2 is SASEGT. The CDR3 loop is CASSSTGSTEAFF. In DNA, the CDR3 is TGTGCCAGCAGCTCCACAGGGTCCACTGAAGCTTTCTTT.

This clone was counted once. The CDR3 region is CASASGGAYNEQFF. The CDR3 nucleotides are TGTGCCAGCGCCTCAGGGGGAGCCTACAATGAGCAGTTCTTC. The rearrangement uses TRBV5-5 and TRBJ2-1, with TRBD1 matching 7 bases. The CDR3 loop spans 14 amino acids. J lost 2 bases, V lost 7 bases, and 6 bases had no gene match. Germline CDR1 SGHKS, CDR2 YYEKEE (reference sequence).

The chain couples TRBV7-9 to TRBJ2-2; 7 positions agree with TRBD1. V dropped 5 bases and J dropped 4; count of bases not matched to a gene: 10. This CDR3 contains 16 residues. Germline CDR1 reads SEHNR; CDR2 reads FQNEAQ (reference sequence). The DNA of the CDR3 is TGTGCCAGCAGCCCGGACAGGCCTCAAAGCACCGGGGAGCTGTTTTTT. As protein: CASSPDRPQSTGELFF. Using reference TRBV7-9 and TRBJ2-2 for the parts outside the CDR3, the full variable domain is DTGVSQNPRHKITKRGQNVTFRCDPISEHNRLYWYRQTLGQGPEFLTYFQNEAQLEKSRLLSDRFSAERPKGSFSTLEIQRTEQGDSAMYLCASSPDRPQSTGELFFGEGSRLTVL.

The V gene is TRBV5-5, the J gene TRBJ1-1, with a tentative D call TRBD1 (5 bases). Germline V gene data show CDR1 as SGHKS and CDR2 as YYEKEE (reference sequence). The CDR3 spans 15 residues. The V end lost 0 bases, the J end lost 1 base, and 10 bases lay between the germline ends. CDR3 sequence: CASSLARGPNTEAFF. The CDR3 DNA reads TGTGCCAGCAGCTTGGCTCGGGGCCCGAACACTGAAGCTTTCTTT. The full variable domain, its missing parts supplied by reference TRBV5-5 and TRBJ1-1, is DAGVTQSPTHLIKTRGQQVTLRCSPISGHKSVSWYQQVLGQGPQFIFQYYEKEERGRGNFPDRFSARQFPNYSSELNVNALLLGDSALYLCASSLARGPNTEAFFGQGTRLTVV.

The chain couples TRBV7-9 to TRBJ1-6; tentative D call: TRBD1 (6 bases). This CDR3 is built from 15 residues. Between the trimmed V and J ends, which lost 7 bases and 7 bases, there was a span of 17 bases. Germline V gene lookup returns CDR1 SEHNR and CDR2 FQNEAQ (reference sequence). The CDR3 loop reads CASTPFPQGNSPLHF. In DNA form, the CDR3 reads TGTGCCAGCACCCCCTTCCCGCAGGGGAATTCACCCCTCCACTTT.

This chain links TRBV6-5 with TRBJ1-2; the D gene is possibly TRBD1 (5 bases). In germline, CDR1 is MNHEY, CDR2 SVGAGI. This CDR3 contains 14 residues. Trimming removed 7 bases at V and 0 bases at J, with 12 bases between. CDR3 nucleotides: TGTGCCAGCACCGCAGGGAAAGCTAACTATGGCTACACCTTC. Its translation is CASTAGKANYGYTF.

The chain couples TRBV6-2 or TRBV6-3 to TRBJ2-2, with D hard to call. The CDR3 totals 12 residues. Germline V gene lookup returns CDR1 MNHEY and CDR2 SVGEGT. Between the trimmed V and J ends, which lost 5 bases and 6 bases, there was a span of 7 bases. CDR3 loop: CASSRYAGELFF. CDR3 DNA: TGTGCCAGCAGTAGGTACGCCGGGGAGCTGTTTTTT.